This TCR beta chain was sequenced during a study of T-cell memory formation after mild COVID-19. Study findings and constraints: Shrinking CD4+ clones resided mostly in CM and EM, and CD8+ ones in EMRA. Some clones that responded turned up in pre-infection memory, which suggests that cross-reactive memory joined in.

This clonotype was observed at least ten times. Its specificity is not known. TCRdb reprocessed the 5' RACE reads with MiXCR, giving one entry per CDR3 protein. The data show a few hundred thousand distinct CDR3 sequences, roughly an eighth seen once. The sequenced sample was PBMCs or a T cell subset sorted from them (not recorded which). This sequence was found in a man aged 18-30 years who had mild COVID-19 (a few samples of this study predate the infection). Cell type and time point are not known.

In nucleotides, the CDR3 is TGTGCCAGCAGTTTCCGCAGGTTGTCTTGGAATGCCCACACCTTC. It specifies CASSFRRLSWNAHTF. The chain combines TRBV12-3 or TRBV12-4 with TRBJ1-2; no definite D call. The CDR3 contains 15 residues. Trimming took off 3 bases at V and 12 bases at J, with 23 bases between the two ends.